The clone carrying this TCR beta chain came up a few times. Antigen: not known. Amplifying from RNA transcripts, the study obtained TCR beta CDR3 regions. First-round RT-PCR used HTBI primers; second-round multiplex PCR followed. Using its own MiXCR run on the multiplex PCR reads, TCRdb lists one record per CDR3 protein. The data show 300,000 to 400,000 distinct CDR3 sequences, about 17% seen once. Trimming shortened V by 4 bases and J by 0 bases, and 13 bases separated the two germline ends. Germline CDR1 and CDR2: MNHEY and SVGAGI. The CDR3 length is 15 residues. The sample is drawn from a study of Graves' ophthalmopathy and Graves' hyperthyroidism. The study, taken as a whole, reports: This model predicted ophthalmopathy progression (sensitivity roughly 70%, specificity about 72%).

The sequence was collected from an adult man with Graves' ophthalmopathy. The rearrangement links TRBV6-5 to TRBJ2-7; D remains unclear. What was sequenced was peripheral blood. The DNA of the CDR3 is TGTGCCAGCAGTTTCCTCCCGGAAAGCTCCTACGAGCAGTACTTC. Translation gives CASSFLPESSYEQYF.